There are a few counts of the clone carrying this TCR beta chain. Antigen: not known. The sample belongs to a study of blood T cells in healthy people across ages. Study-wide results and caveats: Roughly linear age-related decline in beta diversity appeared, significant by age approximately 41. In the absence of known donor CMV status, changes in expanded clonotypes were possibly confounded.

Next came a second PCR, run for roughly 6 to 11 cycles, which used a sample-barcoded 5' primer along with a J-beta primer mix. The yield of each sample was at least 2.5 million CDR3-containing paired-end reads. Each CDR3 protein gets one entry after TCRdb re-called the 5' RACE reads with MiXCR. The table has about 680,000 distinct CDR3 sequences, around half seen once. This clonotype originated in a woman aged 55-69 years in good health. The source material was blood.

CDR3 coding DNA: TGCAGTGCAAGCGGGACAGGGCAAGAGACCCAGTACTTC. It encodes CSASGTGQETQYF. The rearrangement links TRBV20-1 to TRBJ2-5, with TRBD1 matching 9 bases. Germline V gene lookup returns CDR1 DFQATT and CDR2 SNEGSKA (reference sequence). V dropped 6 bases and J dropped 2; count of bases not matched to a gene: 4. The length of the CDR3 is 13 residues.